This T cell receptor (beta chain) was obtained from a study of T-cell memory formation after mild COVID-19. In this sample, this clonotype turned up a few times. Germline V gene sequence: CDR1 SGHVS, CDR2 FQNEAQ. V was pared by 5 bases and J by 5 bases, with 15 bases between. The CDR3 sequence is 14 residues long. Each CDR3 protein is one row after TCRdb ran MiXCR on the 5' RACE reads. This table holds hundreds of thousands of distinct CDR3 sequences, less than 25% found once. The sequenced sample consisted of PBMCs or a T cell subset sorted from them (not recorded which). This TCR came from an adult woman who had mild COVID-19 (a few samples of this study predate the infection). Cell type and time point are not known. The chain links TRBV7-8 to TRBJ2-5; D remains unclear. CDR3 bases: TGTGCCAGCAGCGTGTCCGTAGAGGTTGAGACCCAGTACTTC. Translation gives CASSVSVEVETQYF.